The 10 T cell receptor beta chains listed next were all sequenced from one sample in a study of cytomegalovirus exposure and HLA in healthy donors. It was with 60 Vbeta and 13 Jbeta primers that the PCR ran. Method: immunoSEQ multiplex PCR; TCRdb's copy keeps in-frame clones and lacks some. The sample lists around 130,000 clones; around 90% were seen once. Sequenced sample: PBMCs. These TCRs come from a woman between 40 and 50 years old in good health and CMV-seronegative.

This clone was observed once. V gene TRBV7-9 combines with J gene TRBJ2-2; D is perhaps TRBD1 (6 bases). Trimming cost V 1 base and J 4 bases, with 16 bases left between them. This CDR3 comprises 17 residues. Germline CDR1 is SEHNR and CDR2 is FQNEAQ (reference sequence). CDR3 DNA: TGTGCCAGCAGCTTAGTTTATTTCGGACAGAGCACCGGGGAGCTGTTTTTT. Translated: CASSLVYFGQSTGELFF.

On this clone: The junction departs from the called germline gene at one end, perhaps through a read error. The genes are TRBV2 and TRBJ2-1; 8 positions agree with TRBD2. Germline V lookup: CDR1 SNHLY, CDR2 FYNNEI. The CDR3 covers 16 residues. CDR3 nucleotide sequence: TGTGCCAGCAGGGAAGAAGCGGGAGAGGTCTACAATGAGCAGTTCTTC. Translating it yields CASREEAGEVYNEQFF.

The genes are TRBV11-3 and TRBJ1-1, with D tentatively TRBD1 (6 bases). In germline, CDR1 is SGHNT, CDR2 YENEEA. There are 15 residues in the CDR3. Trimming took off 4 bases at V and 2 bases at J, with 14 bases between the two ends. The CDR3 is CASSYRDTLNTEAFF. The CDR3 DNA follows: TGTGCCAGCAGCTACCGGGACACACTAAACACTGAAGCTTTCTTT. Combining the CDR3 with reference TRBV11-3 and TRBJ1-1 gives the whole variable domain EAGVVQSPRYKIIEKKQPVAFWCNPISGHNTLYWYLQNLGQGPELLIRYENEEAVDDSQLPKDRFSAERLKGVDSTLKIQPAELGDSAVYLCASSYRDTLNTEAFFGQGTRLTVV.

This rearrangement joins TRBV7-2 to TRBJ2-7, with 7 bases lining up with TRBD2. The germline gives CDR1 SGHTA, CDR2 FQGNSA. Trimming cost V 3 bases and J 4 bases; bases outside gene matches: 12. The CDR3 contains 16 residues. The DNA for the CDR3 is TGTGCCAGCAGCTTCCAGGGAGGGGCTAGCAGATACGAGCAGTACTTC. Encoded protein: CASSFQGGASRYEQYF.

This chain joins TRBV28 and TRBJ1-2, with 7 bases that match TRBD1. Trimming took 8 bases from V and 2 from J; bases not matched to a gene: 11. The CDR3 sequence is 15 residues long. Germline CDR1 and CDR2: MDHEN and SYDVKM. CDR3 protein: CASDTGRGQNYGYTF. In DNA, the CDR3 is TGTGCCAGCGACACCGGTAGGGGGCAAAACTATGGCTACACCTTC.

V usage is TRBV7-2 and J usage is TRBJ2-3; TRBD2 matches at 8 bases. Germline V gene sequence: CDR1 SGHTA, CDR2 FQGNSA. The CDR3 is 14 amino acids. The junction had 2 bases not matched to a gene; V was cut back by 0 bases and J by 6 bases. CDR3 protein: CASSLASGTDTQYF. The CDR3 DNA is TGTGCCAGCAGCTTAGCTAGCGGGACGGATACGCAGTATTTT.

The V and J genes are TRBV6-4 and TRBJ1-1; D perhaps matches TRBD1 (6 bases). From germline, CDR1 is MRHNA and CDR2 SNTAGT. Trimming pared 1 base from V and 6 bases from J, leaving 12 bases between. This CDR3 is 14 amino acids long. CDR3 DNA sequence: TGTGCCAGCAGTGACTATACAGGGAGCCCTGAAGCTTTCTTT. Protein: CASSDYTGSPEAFF.

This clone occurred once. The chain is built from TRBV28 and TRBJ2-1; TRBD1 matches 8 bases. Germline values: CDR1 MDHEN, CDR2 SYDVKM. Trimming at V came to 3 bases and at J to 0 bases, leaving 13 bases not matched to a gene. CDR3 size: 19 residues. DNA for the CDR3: TGTGCCAGCAGTTTCAACACCCTTGGACAGGGTGGCTCCTACAATGAGCAGTTCTTC. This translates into CASSFNTLGQGGSYNEQFF.

The CDR3 spells CASSYGTGYTEAFF. CDR3 coding DNA: TGTGCCAGCAGCTACGGGACAGGATACACTGAAGCTTTCTTT. The chain combines TRBV11-2 with TRBJ1-1, with 8 nucleotides matching TRBD1. This CDR3 is 14 amino acids long. Germline CDR1 reads SGHAT; CDR2 reads FQNNGV. Trimming took 4 bases from V and 3 from J; bases not matched to a gene: 4. Full variable domain (rest looked up from reference TRBV11-2 and TRBJ1-1): EAGVAQSPRYKIIEKRQSVAFWCNPISGHATLYWYQQILGQGPKLLIQFQNNGVVDDSQLPKDRFSAERLKGVDSTLKIQPAKLEDSAVYLCASSYGTGYTEAFFGQGTRLTVV.

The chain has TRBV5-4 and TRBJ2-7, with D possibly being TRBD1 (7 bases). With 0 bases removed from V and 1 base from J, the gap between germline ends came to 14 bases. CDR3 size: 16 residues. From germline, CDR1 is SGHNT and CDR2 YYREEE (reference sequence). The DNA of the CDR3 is TGTGCCAGCAGCTTGGCAGGGGGAGGAAGGTCCTACGAGCAGTACTTC. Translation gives CASSLAGGGRSYEQYF.